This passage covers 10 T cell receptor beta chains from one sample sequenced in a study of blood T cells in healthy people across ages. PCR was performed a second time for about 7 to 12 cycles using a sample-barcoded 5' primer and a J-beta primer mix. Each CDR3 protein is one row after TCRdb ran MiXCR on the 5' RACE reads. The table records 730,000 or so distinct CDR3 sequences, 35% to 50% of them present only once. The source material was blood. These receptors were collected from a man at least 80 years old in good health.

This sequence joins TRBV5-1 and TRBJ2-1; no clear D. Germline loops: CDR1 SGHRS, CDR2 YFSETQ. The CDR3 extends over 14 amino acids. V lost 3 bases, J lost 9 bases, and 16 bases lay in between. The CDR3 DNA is TGCGCCAGCAGCTCTGGGGTACAGTTGGGTGAGCAGTTCTTC. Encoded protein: CASSSGVQLGEQFF.

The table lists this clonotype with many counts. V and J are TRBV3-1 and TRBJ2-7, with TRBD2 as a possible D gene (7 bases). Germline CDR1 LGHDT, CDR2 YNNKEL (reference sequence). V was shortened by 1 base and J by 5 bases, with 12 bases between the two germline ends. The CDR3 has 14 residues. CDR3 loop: CASSQAAGADEQYF. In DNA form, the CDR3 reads TGTGCCAGCAGCCAAGCTGCGGGGGCGGACGAGCAGTACTTC.

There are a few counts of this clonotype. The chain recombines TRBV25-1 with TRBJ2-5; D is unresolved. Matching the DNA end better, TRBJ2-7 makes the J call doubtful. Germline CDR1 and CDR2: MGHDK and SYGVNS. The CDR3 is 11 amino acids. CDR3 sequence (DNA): TGTGCCAGCAGTCGTTTGAACGAGCAGTACTTC. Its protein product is CASSRLNEQYF.

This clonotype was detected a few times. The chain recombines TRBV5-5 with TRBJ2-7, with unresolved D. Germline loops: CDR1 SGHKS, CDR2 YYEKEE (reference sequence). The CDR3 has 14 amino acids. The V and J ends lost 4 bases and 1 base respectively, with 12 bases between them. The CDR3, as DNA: TGTGCCAGCAGCCCCGACTTACATTCCTACGAGCAGTACTTC. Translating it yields CASSPDLHSYEQYF.

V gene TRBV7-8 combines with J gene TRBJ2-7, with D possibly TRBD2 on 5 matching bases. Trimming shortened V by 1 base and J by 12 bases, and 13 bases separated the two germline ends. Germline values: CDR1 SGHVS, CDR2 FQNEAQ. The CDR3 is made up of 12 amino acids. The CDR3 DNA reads TGTGCCAGCAGCTTAGTGACGGGGATCTGGTACTTC. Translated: CASSLVTGIWYF.

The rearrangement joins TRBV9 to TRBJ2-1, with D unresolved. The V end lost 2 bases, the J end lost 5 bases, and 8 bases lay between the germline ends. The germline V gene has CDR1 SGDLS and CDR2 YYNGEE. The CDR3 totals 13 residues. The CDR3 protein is CASSVGSHNEQFF. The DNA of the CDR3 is TGTGCCAGCAGCGTCGGATCACACAATGAGCAGTTCTTC.

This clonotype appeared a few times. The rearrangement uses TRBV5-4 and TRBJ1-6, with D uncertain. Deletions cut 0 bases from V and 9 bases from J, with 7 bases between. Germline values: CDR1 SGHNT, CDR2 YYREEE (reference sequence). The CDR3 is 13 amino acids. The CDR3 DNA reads TGTGCCAGCAGCTTGGAAAGTGGTTCACCCCTCCACTTT. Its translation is CASSLESGSPLHF. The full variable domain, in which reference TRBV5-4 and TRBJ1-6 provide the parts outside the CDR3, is ETGVTQSPTHLIKTRGQQVTLRCSSQSGHNTVSWYQQALGQGPQFIFQYYREEENGRGNFPPRFSGLQFPNYSSELNVNALELDDSALYLCASSLESGSPLHFGNGTRLTVT.

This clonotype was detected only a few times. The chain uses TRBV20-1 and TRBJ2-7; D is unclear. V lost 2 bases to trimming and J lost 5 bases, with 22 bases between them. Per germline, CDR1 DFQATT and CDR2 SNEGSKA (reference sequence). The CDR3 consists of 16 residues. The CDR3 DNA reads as TGCAGTGCTAGATCCAGCCTGGTAGCTTTTAGTCACGAGCAGTACTTC. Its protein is CSARSSLVAFSHEQYF.

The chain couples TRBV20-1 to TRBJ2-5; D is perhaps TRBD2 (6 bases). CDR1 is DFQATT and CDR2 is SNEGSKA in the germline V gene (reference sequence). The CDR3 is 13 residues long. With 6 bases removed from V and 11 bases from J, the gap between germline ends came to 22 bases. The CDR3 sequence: CSAPGTPNNEQYF. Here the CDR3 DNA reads TGCAGTGCCCCCGGGACTCCTAACAATGAGCAGTACTTC.

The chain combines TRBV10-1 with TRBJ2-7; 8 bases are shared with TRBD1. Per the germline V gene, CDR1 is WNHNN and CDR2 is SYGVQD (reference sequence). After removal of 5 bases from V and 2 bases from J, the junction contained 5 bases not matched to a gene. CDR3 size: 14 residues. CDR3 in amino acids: CASSIRDRPYEQYF. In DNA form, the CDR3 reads TGCGCCAGCAGTATTAGGGACAGGCCCTACGAGCAGTACTTC.